This passage covers 11 T cell receptor beta chains from one sample sequenced in a study of identical twins. MiXCR was run by TCRdb on the 5' RACE reads, yielding one entry per CDR3 protein. The sample shows 350,000 to 450,000 distinct CDR3 sequences, under 20% of them seen only once. Source material: naive T cells sorted from blood. These receptors all stem from a man aged 45-65 years in good health.

The CDR3 DNA reads TGTGCCAGCAGATCCCCAAAGGCTCCTGAAGCTTTCTTT. Its protein product is CASRSPKAPEAFF. The chain recombines TRBV6-1 with TRBJ1-1; D remains unclear. Germline-derived CDR1 and CDR2 are MNHNS and SASEGT. Between the trimmed V and J ends, which lost 6 bases and 6 bases, there was a span of 14 bases. CDR3 length: 13 residues.

In its sample, this clonotype was seen many times. The chain combines TRBV5-6 with TRBJ1-2; D is unclear. The V and J ends lost 4 bases and 3 bases respectively, with 4 bases between them. Germline V lookup: CDR1 SGHDT, CDR2 YYEEEE. This CDR3 is 11 amino acids long. CDR3 nucleotide sequence: TGTGCCAGCAGCGGTGACTATGGCTACACCTTC. Protein sequence: CASSGDYGYTF. The full variable domain, its missing parts supplied by reference TRBV5-6 and TRBJ1-2, is DAGVTQSPTHLIKTRGQQVTLRCSPKSGHDTVSWYQQALGQGPQFIFQYYEEEERQRGNFPDRFSGHQFPNYSSELNVNALLLGDSALYLCASSGDYGYTFGSGTRLTVV.

This clonotype occurred many times. The chain is built from TRBV20-1 and TRBJ2-1; 9 bases agree with TRBD2. The CDR3 has 15 amino acids. Germline V gene sequence: CDR1 DFQATT, CDR2 SNEGSKA (reference sequence). The V segment lost 6 bases and the J segment 0 bases; nucleotides outside the gene matches: 6. In DNA, the CDR3 is TGCAGTGCGGTTCGTAGCGGGGGCTCCTACAATGAGCAGTTCTTC. This encodes CSAVRSGGSYNEQFF.

The genes are TRBV6-5 and TRBJ2-7; a possible D gene is TRBD1 (5 bases). Deletions cut 0 bases from V and 2 bases from J, with 14 bases between. The CDR3 runs 16 residues. CDR1 is MNHEY and CDR2 is SVGAGI in the germline V gene. The CDR3 loop reads CASSYSRRVRPYEQYF. The DNA for the CDR3 is TGTGCCAGCAGTTACTCGCGCAGGGTGAGGCCCTACGAGCAGTACTTC.

The sample holds a few counts of this clonotype. The chain is built from TRBV12-3 or TRBV12-4 and TRBJ2-3; possibly TRBD1 for D (5 bases). The ends were cut back, 1 base at V and 4 bases at J, with 12 bases in the middle. The CDR3 is 15 residues long. CDR3 sequence: CASSLGRAWADTQYF. Written as DNA, the CDR3 is TGTGCCAGCAGTTTAGGCAGGGCGTGGGCAGATACGCAGTATTTT.

This chain uses TRBV5-1 with TRBJ2-1, with D possibly being TRBD2 (5 bases). Per germline, CDR1 SGHRS and CDR2 YFSETQ. This CDR3 is built from 17 residues. The V end was cut by 0 bases, the J end by 7 bases, with 20 bases between. The CDR3 loop reads CASSLASMSGRINEQFF. For the CDR3, the DNA is TGCGCCAGCAGCTTGGCCTCAATGTCGGGAAGGATTAATGAGCAGTTCTTC.

This clonotype was detected ten times or more. The DNA for the CDR3 is TGTGCCAGCAGCCCCCTGTCGGGGTACGCAGATACGCAGTATTTT. Amino acids: CASSPLSGYADTQYF. The chain joins TRBV7-2 to TRBJ2-3, with TRBD2 as a possible D gene (5 bases). The CDR3 runs 15 residues. Trimming removed 5 bases from V and 4 bases from J, with 16 bases in between. CDR1 and CDR2 (germline): SGHTA, FQGNSA.

The chain couples TRBV27 to TRBJ1-4; D perhaps matches TRBD1 (5 bases). CDR3 size: 13 residues. Germline values: CDR1 MNHEY, CDR2 SMNVEV (reference sequence). V lost 4 bases, J lost 6 bases, and 9 bases lay in between. In nucleotides, the CDR3 is TGTGCCAGCAGTTCTCAGGGTTATGAAAAACTGTTTTTT. Protein product: CASSSQGYEKLFF.

This clonotype was picked up a small number of times. This rearrangement joins TRBV6-2 or TRBV6-3 to TRBJ2-1; D is perhaps TRBD2 (5 bases). The V end lost 6 bases, the J end lost 8 bases, and 20 bases lay between the germline ends. The CDR3 runs 15 residues. The germline gives CDR1 MNHEY, CDR2 SVGEGT. This CDR3 is CASSGISLLDDEQFF. The CDR3 coding sequence is TGTGCCAGCAGCGGAATAAGCCTACTAGACGATGAGCAGTTCTTC.

V gene TRBV7-9 combines with J gene TRBJ2-2; TRBD2 matches at 8 bases. CDR3 length: 15 residues. Germline assignment: CDR1 SEHNR and CDR2 FQNEAQ (reference sequence). Trimming removed 5 bases from V and 4 bases from J; junction bases left unmatched: 6. The CDR3 is CASSLNSGSTGELFF. CDR3 coding DNA: TGTGCCAGCAGCCTAAACAGCGGGAGCACCGGGGAGCTGTTTTTT.

This clonotype was seen repeatedly, ten times or more. The chain is built from TRBV3-1 and TRBJ1-3, with D possibly TRBD1 on 5 matching bases. CDR3 length: 14 amino acids. Germline CDR1 and CDR2: LGHDT and YNNKEL (reference sequence). V was pared by 7 bases and J by 4 bases, with 14 bases between. The CDR3 spells CASTRRGTGNTIYF. Written as DNA, the CDR3 is TGTGCCAGCACCCGAAGGGGAACCGGAAACACCATATATTTT. Drawing the rest from reference TRBV3-1 and TRBJ1-3, the complete variable domain is DTAVSQTPKYLVTQMGNDKSIKCEQNLGHDTMYWYKQDSKKFLKIMFSYNNKELIINETVPNRFSPKSPDKAHLNLHINSLELGDSAVYFCASTRRGTGNTIYFGEGSWLTVV.